A single sample gave rise to the 22 T cell receptor beta chains below, sequenced in a study of chemoradiotherapy in HPV16-positive cancers. The assay was immunoSEQ multiplex PCR, and TCRdb's table has in-frame clones only and misses some. The data show 20,000 or so clones, about four fifths seen once. Sequenced material: blood, taken from a patient who underwent chemoradiotherapy. The receptors were sampled from a human donor with HPV-associated anogenital cancer.

This chain joins TRBV7-9 and TRBJ2-2; TRBD2 matches at 10 bases. Germline loops: CDR1 SEHNR, CDR2 FQNEAQ (reference sequence). The CDR3 loop spans 15 amino acids. V lost 6 bases to trimming and J lost 1 base; unmatched junction nucleotides: 2. The CDR3 DNA reads as TGTGCCAGCAGTCGGACTAGCGGGAACACCGGGGAGCTGTTTTTT. Translation gives CASSRTSGNTGELFF.

The chain employs TRBV11-1 and TRBJ2-3; D ambiguous. Trimming took off 3 bases at V and 0 bases at J, with 7 bases between the two ends. CDR1 is SGHAT, CDR2 FQDESV, per germline (reference sequence). This CDR3 spans 14 amino acids. The CDR3 DNA sequence: TGTGCCAGCAGCTTCCCCCGCAGCACAGATACGCAGTATTTT. This sequence encodes CASSFPRSTDTQYF.

The CDR3 reads CASSKDGRQELSPLHF. For the CDR3, the DNA is TGTGCCAGCAGTAAAGACGGGCGGCAGGAGTTGTCACCCCTCCACTTT. The rearrangement links TRBV6-1 to TRBJ1-6; D is uncertain. CDR3 length: 16 amino acids. Germline assignment: CDR1 MNHNS and CDR2 SASEGT. V was shortened by 5 bases and J by 10 bases, with 21 bases between the two germline ends.

The chain couples TRBV7-9 to TRBJ1-5; no clear D. V lost 1 base, J lost 0 bases, and 7 bases lay in between. CDR1 is SEHNR and CDR2 is FQNEAQ in the germline V gene (reference sequence). The CDR3 runs to 15 residues. CDR3 nucleotides: TGTGCCAGCAGCTTAGACGGGCATAGCAATCAGCCCCAGCATTTT. Protein: CASSLDGHSNQPQHF.

The gene calls are TRBV5-1 and TRBJ2-3, with D perhaps TRBD1 (5 bases). V lost 5 bases and J lost 5, with 15 bases in between. This CDR3 spans 14 amino acids. Germline V CDR1 and CDR2: SGHRS, YFSETQ. In nucleotides, the CDR3 is TGCGCCAGCAGGAGGCAGGGATTAAGAGATACGCAGTATTTT. It codes for CASRRQGLRDTQYF.

The chain couples TRBV6-5 to TRBJ2-7; D may be TRBD2 (6 bases). The V gene lost 3 bases and the J gene lost 1 base, with 13 bases spanning the gap. Per the germline V gene, CDR1 is MNHEY and CDR2 is SVGAGI. CDR3 length: 15 residues. The CDR3 DNA is TGTGCCAGCAGTTATGGGGCAGGGAGGTCCTACGAGCAGTACTTC. Translation: CASSYGAGRSYEQYF.

The chain carries TRBV6-6 and TRBJ1-1, with no clear D. The germline V and J ends were trimmed by 6 bases and 0 bases, with 5 bases remaining between them. This CDR3 contains 12 residues. The V gene's germline CDR1 is MNHNY and CDR2 SVGAGI (reference sequence). The CDR3: CASRPMNTEAFF. The CDR3 DNA is TGTGCCAGCAGGCCCATGAACACTGAAGCTTTCTTT.

The chain uses TRBV7-9 and TRBJ2-3; D is ambiguous. There are 14 residues in the CDR3. The germline gives CDR1 SEHNR, CDR2 FQNEAQ (reference sequence). V shed 0 bases and J shed 3 bases, with 7 bases lying between them. CDR3 DNA: TGTGCCAGCAGCTTAGCGGGTGCGACAGATACGCAGTATTTT. Translating gives CASSLAGATDTQYF.

The gene calls are TRBV19 and TRBJ1-2; tentative D call: TRBD1 (6 bases). This CDR3 has 14 residues. The V gene lost 3 bases and the J gene lost 5 bases, with 13 bases spanning the gap. Looked up from germline, CDR1 is LNHDA and CDR2 is SQIVND (reference sequence). The CDR3 reads CASSILGQGYGYTF. CDR3 in DNA: TGTGCCAGTAGTATTCTTGGGCAGGGGTATGGCTACACCTTC.

The gene calls are TRBV27 and TRBJ2-3, with 7 bases that match TRBD1. With V trimmed by 0 bases and J by 4 bases, 4 bases remained unmatched. The CDR3 loop spans 15 amino acids. Germline CDR1 MNHEY, CDR2 SMNVEV (reference sequence). The CDR3 DNA follows: TGTGCCAGCAGTTTATCGTGGACAGGTCCAGATACGCAGTATTTT. Translated: CASSLSWTGPDTQYF.

Here the CDR3 DNA reads TGCGCCAGCAGCAGGGATCCAACCTCCTACGAGCAGTACTTC. It specifies CASSRDPTSYEQYF. V is TRBV10-1 and J is TRBJ2-7; D may be TRBD1 (5 bases). Trimming took off 6 bases at V and 0 bases at J, with 12 bases between the two ends. CDR3 size: 14 residues. CDR1 is WNHNN and CDR2 is SYGVQD in the germline V gene (reference sequence).

The chain links TRBV19 to TRBJ2-3, with D tentatively TRBD1 (5 bases). Germline-derived CDR1 and CDR2 are LNHDA and SQIVND (reference sequence). V lost 2 bases to trimming and J lost 6 bases, with 15 bases between them. The CDR3 is made up of 15 amino acids. CDR3 region: CASSIRLQARDTQYF. The CDR3 bases are TGTGCCAGTAGTATAAGGCTACAGGCCAGGGATACGCAGTATTTT.

This clone was picked up one time. This chain joins TRBV4-3 and TRBJ1-1, with 10 positions matching TRBD1. The CDR3 is 17 amino acids. Unmatched junction bases numbered 7, after V lost 2 bases and J lost 1 base. Germline V lookup: CDR1 LGHNA, CDR2 YSLEER. The chain's CDR3 is CASSQLPGQGPNTEAFF. The CDR3 DNA sequence: TGCGCCAGCAGCCAACTTCCGGGACAGGGGCCGAACACTGAAGCTTTCTTT.

This clone was counted a single time. This chain links TRBV10-3 with TRBJ2-1; 8 nucleotides match TRBD2. Per the germline V gene, CDR1 is ENHRY and CDR2 is SYGVKD. The length of the CDR3 is 14 residues. V was clipped by 5 bases and J by 0 bases; unmatched bases: 0. This CDR3 reads CAISSGGSYNEQFF. In nucleotides, the CDR3 is TGTGCCATCAGTAGCGGGGGCTCCTACAATGAGCAGTTCTTC.

The J gene is TRBJ1-5, the V gene TRBV5-1; no clear D. CDR3 length equals 13 residues. V shed 4 bases and J shed 0 bases, with 5 bases lying between them. Germline lookup yields CDR1 SGHRS and CDR2 YFSETQ. DNA of the CDR3: TGCGCCAGCAGCGTTAATAGCAATCAGCCCCAGCATTTT. This codes for CASSVNSNQPQHF.

CDR3 nucleotides: TGCAGCGTTGAAGAGGTTCGGGGCAATGAGCAGTTCTTC. It translates to CSVEEVRGNEQFF. The chain joins TRBV29-1 to TRBJ2-1, with D possibly matching TRBD2 (5 bases). The germline CDR1 and CDR2 sequences are SQVTM and ANQGSEA. V lost 0 bases to trimming and J lost 6 bases, with 9 bases between them. The CDR3 extends over 13 amino acids.

The chain has TRBV27 and TRBJ2-7, with D possibly matching TRBD2 (7 bases). The CDR3 is 16 residues long. Trimming pared 5 bases from V and 3 bases from J, leaving 20 bases between. CDR1 is MNHEY, CDR2 SMNVEV, per germline (reference sequence). CDR3 DNA sequence: TGTGCCAGCAGTGTACAGGCGGCGGGGGCTGACTACGAGCAGTACTTC. This gives the protein CASSVQAAGADYEQYF.

This clone has just one count. The chain carries TRBV6-6 and TRBJ2-5, with D unresolved. Germline V lookup: CDR1 MNHNY, CDR2 SVGAGI (reference sequence). The CDR3 has 11 amino acids. CDR3 residues: CAAISGETQYF. The CDR3 DNA follows: TGTGCTGCAATTTCCGGAGAGACCCAGTACTTC.

The rearrangement links TRBV11-2 to TRBJ1-3; D not resolved. V gave up 3 bases and J gave up 3 bases, with 9 bases separating them. The germline V gene has CDR1 SGHAT and CDR2 FQNNGV. This CDR3 contains 14 residues. This chain's CDR3 is CASSFQSSGNTIYF. The DNA for the CDR3 is TGTGCCAGCAGCTTTCAGTCGAGTGGAAACACCATATATTTT.

V is TRBV27 and J is TRBJ2-3; 8 bases line up with TRBD2. Unmatched junction bases numbered 2, after V lost 6 bases and J lost 0 bases. The CDR3 contains 14 residues. Per germline, CDR1 MNHEY and CDR2 SMNVEV (reference sequence). CDR3 in DNA: TGTGCCAGCAGAATAGCGGGGAGCACAGATACGCAGTATTTT. This encodes CASRIAGSTDTQYF.

The chain combines TRBV11-2 with TRBJ2-2; D not certain. This CDR3 comprises 12 residues. Trimming took off 1 base at V and 12 bases at J, with 9 bases between the two ends. Germline loops: CDR1 SGHAT, CDR2 FQNNGV. In DNA, the CDR3 is TGTGCCAGCAGCTTAGGTACCCTCAAGCTGTTTTTT. Its translation is CASSLGTLKLFF.

The chain couples TRBV5-6 to TRBJ2-5; no clear D gene. The germline V and J ends were trimmed by 3 bases and 5 bases, with 11 bases remaining between them. The CDR3 contains 13 residues. Germline CDR1 SGHDT, CDR2 YYEEEE. CDR3 DNA: TGTGCCAGCAGCTGGTCCTGGCAGGAGACCCAGTACTTC. It specifies CASSWSWQETQYF.